This T cell receptor beta chain was sequenced during a study of identical twins. The CDR3 is 16 residues long. Germline V gene sequence: CDR1 SGHTA, CDR2 FQGNSA. J was trimmed by 5 bases and V by 1 base; bases with no gene match: 5. This clonotype came up many times. One entry per CDR3 protein, called by TCRdb with MiXCR from the 5' RACE reads. The sample lists 450,000 to 500,000 distinct CDR3 sequences, around 15% occurring once. The same data also went into a second study, on yellow fever vaccine responses in identical twins.

The sequenced material came from CD4+ T cells sorted from blood. This TCR came from a woman younger than 35 in good health. The rearrangement joins TRBV7-2 to TRBJ2-2, with TRBD2 identical over 9 bases. In DNA form, the CDR3 reads TGTGCCAGCAGCTTAGTGGCTAGCGGGGCGACCGGGGAGCTGTTTTTT. As protein: CASSLVASGATGELFF.